This TCR beta chain was identified during a study of T cells in tuberculosis. Study-wide results and limits: Selection depended on which cryopreserved specimens were available.

Concerning this clone itself: Its antigen is currently unknown.

With V trimmed by 3 bases and J by 10 bases, 6 bases remained unmatched. Germline CDR1 is LNHDA and CDR2 is SQIVND (reference sequence). This CDR3 region has 13 residues. Each donor contributed approximately 100,000 T cells on average, unsorted. TCRdb's table, derived via immunoSEQ multiplex PCR, lists solely in-frame clones and lacks some. The sample consists of 33,000 or so clones, about 93% of them appearing once. The receptor comes from a donor aged 10 to 29 with latent tuberculosis or without tuberculosis infection. Sequenced: PBMCs. The V call is TRBV19, the J call TRBJ1-1; TRBD1 agrees at 9 bases. CDR3 nucleotides: TGTGCCAGTAGTATCCTCGACAGGGGGGTAGCTTTCTTT. This gives the protein CASSILDRGVAFF. Full variable domain (remainder filled in from reference TRBV19 and TRBJ1-1): DGGITQSPKYLFRKEGQNVTLSCEQNLNHDAMYWYRQDPGQGLRLIYYSQIVNDFQKGDIAEGYSVSREKKESFPLTVTSAQKNPTAFYLCASSILDRGVAFFGQGTRLTVV.